These 25 T cell receptor beta chains originate from one sample sequenced in a study of graft-versus-host responses after intestinal transplantation. The authors plated approximately 200,000 CFSE-labeled responder cells with approximately 200,000 irradiated, violet-dye-labeled stimulator cells. Method: immunoSEQ multiplex PCR; TCRdb's copy keeps in-frame clones and lacks some. This sample has 20,000 to 25,000 clones, with approximately 33% found just once. The sequencing here drew on alloreactive CD8+ T cells from a mixed lymphocyte reaction culture, taken before intestinal transplant. As for subset: CFSE-low proliferating T cells sorted from approximately 6-day pre-transplant mixed lymphocyte reaction (GvH or HvG direction). The source of these receptors is a human patient who received an intestinal transplant.

The V and J genes are TRBV4-1 and TRBJ2-2; TRBD2 matches 7 bases. Germline V gene data show CDR1 as MGHRA and CDR2 as YSYEKL. The CDR3 loop spans 15 amino acids. J lost 0 bases, V lost 5 bases, and 3 bases had no gene match. The CDR3 protein is CASSGGVANTGELFF. The CDR3 DNA is TGCGCCAGCAGCGGGGGGGTCGCGAACACCGGGGAGCTGTTTTTT.

This clone was seen only once. This chain links TRBV10-2 with TRBJ2-6, with a tentative D call TRBD2 (5 bases). V was shortened by 0 bases and J by 0 bases, with 15 bases between the two germline ends. CDR3 length: 19 amino acids. Germline CDR1 reads WSHSY; CDR2 reads SAAADI. CDR3 sequence: CASSESIRRSASGANVLTF. The CDR3, as DNA: TGCGCCAGCAGTGAGTCGATCCGGAGGTCGGCCTCTGGGGCCAACGTCCTGACTTTC.

The chain recombines TRBV7-9 with TRBJ1-1; TRBD1 agrees at 8 bases. V shed 5 bases and J 8 bases; nucleotides not matched to a gene: 4. This CDR3 region has 12 residues. The V gene's germline CDR1 is SEHNR and CDR2 FQNEAQ (reference sequence). CDR3 coding DNA: TGTGCCAGCAGCGCAGGGGGCAGGGAAGCTTTCTTT. Its translation: CASSAGGREAFF.

V and J are TRBV27 and TRBJ2-6, with D tentatively TRBD1 (5 bases). Between the trimmed V and J ends, which lost 6 bases and 4 bases, there was a span of 16 bases. This CDR3 contains 16 residues. Per germline, CDR1 MNHEY and CDR2 SMNVEV (reference sequence). The CDR3: CASSPLGVTGANVLTF. CDR3 nucleotides: TGTGCCAGCAGCCCCTTAGGGGTGACCGGGGCCAACGTCCTGACTTTC.

This clone turned up a few times. The J gene is TRBJ1-5, the V gene TRBV7-9, with D unresolved. Germline values: CDR1 SEHNR, CDR2 FQNEAQ (reference sequence). The CDR3 is made up of 15 amino acids. V was shortened by 5 bases and J by 2 bases, with 13 bases between the two germline ends. CDR3 sequence reads: CASSRFGWGNQPQHF. The CDR3 DNA sequence: TGTGCCAGCAGCCGGTTTGGTTGGGGCAATCAGCCCCAGCATTTT.

The chain couples TRBV9 to TRBJ1-1, with D perhaps matching TRBD1 (5 bases). V was clipped by 4 bases and J by 6 bases, with 16 bases between them. In germline, CDR1 is SGDLS, CDR2 YYNGEE. The CDR3 extends over 14 amino acids. The CDR3, as DNA: TGTGCCAGCAGCCCCCCCCGGCCGGGGGCTGAAGCTTTCTTT. Protein: CASSPPRPGAEAFF.

This clone was detected a few times. V and J are TRBV5-4 and TRBJ2-5; the D call may be TRBD1 or TRBD2 (5 bases each). V lost 0 bases and J lost 5, with 11 bases in between. Per germline, CDR1 SGHNT and CDR2 YYREEE (reference sequence). The CDR3 loop spans 14 amino acids. The CDR3 nucleotides are TGTGCCAGCAGCTTGGCCGGGGCTTGGGAGACCCAGTACTTC. Protein sequence: CASSLAGAWETQYF.

This clone appeared a few times. The chain's CDR3 is CASSSSGYNEQFF. CDR3 nucleotides: TGTGCCAGCAGCAGTAGCGGGTACAATGAGCAGTTCTTC. The J gene is TRBJ2-1, the V gene TRBV7-9, with 7 bases identical to TRBD2. The V gene's germline CDR1 is SEHNR and CDR2 FQNEAQ (reference sequence). V trimming: 5 bases; J trimming: 4 bases; junction bases outside the gene matches: 2. This CDR3 has 13 amino acids. Drawing the rest from reference TRBV7-9 and TRBJ2-1, the complete variable domain is DTGVSQNPRHKITKRGQNVTFRCDPISEHNRLYWYRQTLGQGPEFLTYFQNEAQLEKSRLLSDRFSAERPKGSFSTLEIQRTEQGDSAMYLCASSSSGYNEQFFGPGTRLTVL.

There are a few counts of this clone. The rearrangement uses TRBV4-1 and TRBJ2-7; a weak D match, TRBD2 (6 bases). The CDR3 runs to 16 residues. The V end lost 0 bases, the J end lost 0 bases, and 12 bases lay between the germline ends. CDR1 is MGHRA and CDR2 is YSYEKL in the germline V gene. The CDR3 sequence: CASSQERDLISYEQYF. CDR3 nucleotides: TGCGCCAGCAGCCAAGAGCGGGACTTAATCTCCTACGAGCAGTACTTC.

The chain uses TRBV6-5 and TRBJ1-2; D call uncertain. The CDR3 has 14 amino acids. V gave up 3 bases and J gave up 7 bases, with 15 bases separating them. CDR1 MNHEY and CDR2 SVGAGI come from the germline V gene. The DNA of the CDR3 is TGTGCCAGCAGTTATTTAGGAAGGACTTCTGGCTACACCTTC. Its translation is CASSYLGRTSGYTF.

The chain combines TRBV7-9 with TRBJ2-5; no firm D call. This CDR3 spans 12 amino acids. Trimming took 3 bases from V and 5 from J, leaving 7 bases between them. Germline CDR1 and CDR2: SEHNR and FQNEAQ (reference sequence). CDR3 protein: CASSFRPETQYF. DNA for the CDR3: TGTGCCAGCAGCTTTCGTCCCGAGACCCAGTACTTC.

The rearrangement uses TRBV14 and TRBJ2-1, with 8 bases aligning to TRBD1. The J segment lost 14 bases and the V segment lost 4 bases, leaving 19 bases of the junction unmatched. Germline V lookup: CDR1 SGHDN, CDR2 FVKESK. There are 16 residues in the CDR3. CDR3 in amino acids: CASSLLPGQVNRAEFF. The CDR3 DNA reads as TGTGCCAGCAGCCTACTGCCGGGACAGGTTAACCGCGCAGAGTTCTTC.

The sample holds a few counts of this clone. In DNA, the CDR3 is TGTGCTAGTGGTCTTACTGACCGGACCCTCAGCTACGAGCAGTACTTC. This translates into CASGLTDRTLSYEQYF. This sequence joins TRBV12-5 and TRBJ2-7; D is undetermined. CDR3 size: 16 residues. Trimming took 5 bases from V and 3 from J, leaving 20 bases between them. Germline lookup yields CDR1 LGHNT and CDR2 FRNRAP.

Only a few counts were recorded for this clone. The chain is built from TRBV27 and TRBJ2-5; no reliable D call. The CDR3 has 13 amino acids. Germline V gives CDR1 MNHEY, CDR2 SMNVEV (reference sequence). The V end lost 7 bases, the J end lost 2 bases, and 11 bases lay between the germline ends. The CDR3 coding sequence is TGTGCCAGCAAGTTTCTGGGGCAAGAGACCCAGTACTTC. The encoded protein is CASKFLGQETQYF.

The chain is built from TRBV7-3 and TRBJ2-2; 7 positions match TRBD1. The germline CDR1 and CDR2 sequences are SGHTA and FQGTGA. The CDR3 consists of 15 residues. V was clipped by 8 bases and J by 7 bases; unmatched bases: 13. The CDR3 loop reads CASGTVHDPNGELFF. The CDR3 DNA reads TGTGCCAGCGGGACAGTACACGACCCTAACGGGGAGCTGTTTTTT.

The chain employs TRBV4-1 and TRBJ2-7; D tentatively fits TRBD1 or TRBD2 (5 bases each). The V and J ends lost 1 base and 5 bases respectively, with 15 bases between them. CDR3 length: 15 residues. The germline V gene has CDR1 MGHRA and CDR2 YSYEKL. CDR3 sequence reads: CASSQAGQWADEQYF. CDR3 bases: TGCGCCAGCAGCCAAGCGGGGCAGTGGGCTGACGAGCAGTACTTC.

This clone was detected a few times. This chain links TRBV6-5 with TRBJ2-1, with D possibly TRBD2 on 7 matching bases. The CDR3 consists of 15 residues. Germline V gene sequence: CDR1 MNHEY, CDR2 SVGAGI. The V end lost 5 bases, the J end lost 3 bases, and 14 bases lay between the germline ends. The CDR3: CASSTRGANYNEQFF. The CDR3 nucleotides are TGTGCCAGCAGTACCCGGGGGGCCAACTACAATGAGCAGTTCTTC.

J is TRBJ2-2 and V is TRBV29-1; D is uncertain. The CDR3 totals 11 residues. Germline CDR1 and CDR2: SQVTM and ANQGSEA. V was pared by 3 bases and J by 1 base, with 0 bases between. CDR3 bases: TGCAGCGTTGAGAACACCGGGGAGCTGTTTTTT. It is translated as CSVENTGELFF.

This clone was detected a few times. This chain joins TRBV2 and TRBJ1-4, with D perhaps TRBD1 (6 bases). Germline V lookup: CDR1 SNHLY, CDR2 FYNNEI. This CDR3 region has 12 residues. V was shortened by 9 bases and J by 4 bases, with 9 bases between the two germline ends. CDR3 in DNA: TGTGCCAGTAGGGGGGTTAATGAAAAACTGTTTTTT. Its translation: CASRGVNEKLFF.

This clone was observed a single time. The V and J genes are TRBV7-9 and TRBJ2-7, with D possibly being TRBD1 (6 bases). The CDR3 totals 14 residues. CDR1 and CDR2 from the germline V gene are SEHNR and FQNEAQ (reference sequence). V was trimmed by 5 bases and J by 5 bases, leaving 16 bases between them. The CDR3 DNA is TGTGCCAGCAGCCACACCACAGGGCTACACGAGCAGTACTTC. Translating it yields CASSHTTGLHEQYF.

This clone qualifies as medium-sized. The chain links TRBV6-5 to TRBJ2-2, with a possible D match to TRBD2 (5 bases). The V gene lost 0 bases and the J gene lost 6 bases, with 8 bases spanning the gap. Germline V gene lookup returns CDR1 MNHEY and CDR2 SVGAGI. The CDR3 totals 14 residues. The CDR3, as DNA: TGTGCCAGCAGTTACTCAACCGGGGCCGGGGAGCTGTTTTTT. Residues: CASSYSTGAGELFF.

This chain connects TRBV27 to TRBJ2-7, with D possibly being TRBD1 or TRBD2 (5 bases each). CDR1 and CDR2 from the germline V gene are MNHEY and SMNVEV (reference sequence). V was cut by 5 bases and J by 3 bases, with 17 bases left in between. The CDR3 runs to 15 residues. CDR3 nucleotides: TGTGCCAGCAGTGTTATTCAGGGTGAGGGCTACGAGCAGTACTTC. Amino acids: CASSVIQGEGYEQYF.

This clone showed up just a few times. The V gene is TRBV5-1, the J gene TRBJ2-7, with a tentative D call TRBD1 (7 bases). V shed 5 bases and J shed 3 bases, with 12 bases lying between them. CDR3 length: 13 residues. Germline CDR1 and CDR2: SGHRS and YFSETQ. CDR3 amino acids: CASRPGGSYEQYF. CDR3 DNA sequence: TGCGCCAGCAGGCCAGGGGGGAGCTACGAGCAGTACTTC.

V gene TRBV2 combines with J gene TRBJ1-1; D is undetermined. Germline CDR1 and CDR2: SNHLY and FYNNEI. The CDR3 runs to 13 residues. V lost 2 bases, J lost 3 bases, and 7 bases lay in between. CDR3 DNA: TGTGCCAGCAGTGAATTCCCAGACACTGAAGCTTTCTTT. It codes for CASSEFPDTEAFF. The full variable domain, rest sourced from reference TRBV2 and TRBJ1-1, is EPEVTQTPSHQVTQMGQEVILRCVPISNHLYFYWYRQILGQKVEFLVSFYNNEISEKSEIFDDQFSVERPDGSNFTLKIRSTKLEDSAMYFCASSEFPDTEAFFGQGTRLTVV.

This rearrangement joins TRBV5-4 to TRBJ2-7, with TRBD1 matching 8 bases. The V gene's germline CDR1 is SGHNT and CDR2 YYREEE (reference sequence). This CDR3 has 15 amino acids. The V gene end was trimmed by 4 bases and the J gene end by 2 bases; junction bases not matched to a gene: 8. This CDR3 is CASSGQGWETYEQYF. In DNA form, the CDR3 reads TGTGCCAGCAGCGGACAGGGATGGGAAACCTACGAGCAGTACTTC.